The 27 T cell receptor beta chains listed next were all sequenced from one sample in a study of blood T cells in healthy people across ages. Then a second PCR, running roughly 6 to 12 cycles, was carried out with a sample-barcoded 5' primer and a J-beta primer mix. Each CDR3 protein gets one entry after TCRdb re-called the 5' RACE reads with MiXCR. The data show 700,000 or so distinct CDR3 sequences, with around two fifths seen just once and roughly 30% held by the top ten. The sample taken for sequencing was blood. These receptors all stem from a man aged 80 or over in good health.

The CDR3 reads CASSFFSAGANVLTF. The CDR3 DNA is TGTGCCAGCAGTTTTTTTAGTGCTGGGGCCAACGTCCTGACTTTC. The rearrangement uses TRBV6-6 and TRBJ2-6, with D unresolved. The CDR3 covers 15 residues. Per germline, CDR1 MNHNY and CDR2 SVGAGI (reference sequence). Between the trimmed V and J ends, which lost 4 bases and 2 bases, there was a span of 9 bases.

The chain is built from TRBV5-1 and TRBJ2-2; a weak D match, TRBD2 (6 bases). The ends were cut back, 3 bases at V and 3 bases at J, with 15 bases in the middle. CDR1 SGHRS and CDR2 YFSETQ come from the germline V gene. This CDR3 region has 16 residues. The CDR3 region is CASSWAGQGDTGELFF. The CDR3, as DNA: TGCGCCAGCAGCTGGGCGGGGCAGGGCGACACCGGGGAGCTGTTTTTT. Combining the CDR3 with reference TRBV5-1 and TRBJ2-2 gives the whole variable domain KAGVTQTPRYLIKTRGQQVTLSCSPISGHRSVSWYQQTPGQGLQFLFEYFSETQRNKGNFPGRFSGRQFSNSRSEMNVSTLELGDSALYLCASSWAGQGDTGELFFGEGSRLTVL.

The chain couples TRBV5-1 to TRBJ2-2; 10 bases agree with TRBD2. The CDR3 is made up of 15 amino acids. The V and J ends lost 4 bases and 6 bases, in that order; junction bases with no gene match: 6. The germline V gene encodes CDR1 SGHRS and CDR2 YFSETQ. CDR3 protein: CASSRLSGRAGELFF. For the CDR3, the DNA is TGCGCCAGCAGCCGCCTGAGCGGGAGGGCCGGGGAGCTGTTTTTT. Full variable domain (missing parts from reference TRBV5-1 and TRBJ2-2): KAGVTQTPRYLIKTRGQQVTLSCSPISGHRSVSWYQQTPGQGLQFLFEYFSETQRNKGNFPGRFSGRQFSNSRSEMNVSTLELGDSALYLCASSRLSGRAGELFFGEGSRLTVL.

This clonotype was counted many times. The CDR3 here is CASSLDPGPYNEQFF. DNA of the CDR3: TGTGCCAGCAGCTTAGACCCGGGACCGTACAATGAGCAGTTCTTC. The V gene is TRBV7-2, the J gene TRBJ2-1; D may be TRBD1 or TRBD2 (5 bases each). CDR3 length: 15 amino acids. Trimming pared 1 base from V and 4 bases from J, leaving 11 bases between. Germline V gives CDR1 SGHTA, CDR2 FQGNSA.

The chain's CDR3 is CAIGRLAGGVDEQFF. CDR3 coding DNA: TGTGCCATCGGGAGACTAGCGGGGGGGGTCGATGAGCAGTTCTTC. The gene calls are TRBV10-3 and TRBJ2-1; 14 nucleotides match TRBD2. The CDR3 loop spans 15 amino acids. Trimming at V came to 8 bases and at J to 8 bases, leaving 8 bases not matched to a gene. The germline gives CDR1 ENHRY, CDR2 SYGVKD.

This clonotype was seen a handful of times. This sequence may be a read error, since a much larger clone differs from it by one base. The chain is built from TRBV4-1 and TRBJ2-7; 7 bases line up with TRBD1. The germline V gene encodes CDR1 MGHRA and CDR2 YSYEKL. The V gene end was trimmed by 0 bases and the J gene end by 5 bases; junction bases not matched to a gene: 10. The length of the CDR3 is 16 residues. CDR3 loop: CASSQEAGQDQDEQYF. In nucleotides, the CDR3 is TGCGCCAGCAGCCAAGAGGCAGGACAGGATCAGGACGAGCAGTACTTC.

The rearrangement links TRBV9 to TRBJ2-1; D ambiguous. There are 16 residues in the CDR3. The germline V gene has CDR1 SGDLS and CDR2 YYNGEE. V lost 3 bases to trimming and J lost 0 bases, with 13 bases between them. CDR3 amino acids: CASSAPLGSSYNEQFF. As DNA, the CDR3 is TGTGCCAGCAGCGCCCCTCTAGGTAGCTCCTACAATGAGCAGTTCTTC. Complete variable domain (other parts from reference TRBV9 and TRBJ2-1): DSGVTQTPKHLITATGQRVTLRCSPRSGDLSVYWYQQSLDQGLQFLIQYYNGEERAKGNILERFSAQQFPDLHSELNLSSLELGDSALYFCASSAPLGSSYNEQFFGPGTRLTVL.

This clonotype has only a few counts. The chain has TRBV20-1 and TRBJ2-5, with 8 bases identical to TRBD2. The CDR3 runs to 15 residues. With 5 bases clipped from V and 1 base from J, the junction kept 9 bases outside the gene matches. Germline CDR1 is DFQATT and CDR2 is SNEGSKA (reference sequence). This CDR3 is CSAYRGGRSQETQYF. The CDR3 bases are TGCAGTGCTTATCGGGGGGGCAGGAGCCAAGAGACCCAGTACTTC.

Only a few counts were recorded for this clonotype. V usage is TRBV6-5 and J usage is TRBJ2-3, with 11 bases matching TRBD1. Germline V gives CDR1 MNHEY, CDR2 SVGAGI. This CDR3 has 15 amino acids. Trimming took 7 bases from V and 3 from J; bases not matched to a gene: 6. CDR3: CASKPGTGGTDTQYF. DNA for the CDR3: TGTGCCAGCAAACCCGGGACAGGGGGTACAGATACGCAGTATTTT.

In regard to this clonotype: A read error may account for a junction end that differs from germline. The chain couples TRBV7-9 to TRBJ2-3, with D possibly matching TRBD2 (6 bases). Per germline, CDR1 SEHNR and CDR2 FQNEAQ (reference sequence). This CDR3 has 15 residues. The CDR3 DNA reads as TGTGCCAGCAGCTCGTTAGCGGCTAGCACAGATACGCGGTATTTT. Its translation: CASSSLAASTDTRYF.

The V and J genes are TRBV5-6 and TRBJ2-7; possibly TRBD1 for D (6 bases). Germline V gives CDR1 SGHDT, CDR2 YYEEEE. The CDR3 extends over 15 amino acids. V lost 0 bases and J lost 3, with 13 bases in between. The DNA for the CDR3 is TGTGCCAGCAGCTTGGGCGCAGGGGCTCGCTACGAGCAGTACTTC. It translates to CASSLGAGARYEQYF.

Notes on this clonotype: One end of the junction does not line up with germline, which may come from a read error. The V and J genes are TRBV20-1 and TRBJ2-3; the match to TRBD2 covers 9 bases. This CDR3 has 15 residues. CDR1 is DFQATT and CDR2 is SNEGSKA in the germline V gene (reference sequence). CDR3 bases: TGCAGTGCTAGGGGCCGCGGGAGGGCTGGAGATACGCGGTATTTT. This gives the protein CSARGRGRAGDTRYF.

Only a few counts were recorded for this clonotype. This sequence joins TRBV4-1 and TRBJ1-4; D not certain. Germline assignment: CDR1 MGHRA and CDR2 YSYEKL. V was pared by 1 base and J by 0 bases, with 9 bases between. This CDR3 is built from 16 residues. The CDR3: CASSQVGRSTNEKLFF. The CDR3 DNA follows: TGCGCCAGCAGCCAAGTGGGCAGATCAACTAATGAAAAACTGTTTTTT.

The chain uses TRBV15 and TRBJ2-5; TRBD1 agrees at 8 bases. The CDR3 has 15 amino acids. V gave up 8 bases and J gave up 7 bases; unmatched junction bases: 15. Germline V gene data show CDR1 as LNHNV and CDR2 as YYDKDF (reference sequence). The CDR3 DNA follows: TGTGCCACCGCGACAGGGGATTCTCTGGGGGTGACCCAGTACTTC. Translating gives CATATGDSLGVTQYF.

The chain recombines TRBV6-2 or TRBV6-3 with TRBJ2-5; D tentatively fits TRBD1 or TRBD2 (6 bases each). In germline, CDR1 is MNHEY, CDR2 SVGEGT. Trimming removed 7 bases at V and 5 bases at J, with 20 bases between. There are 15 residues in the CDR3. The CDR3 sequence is CASTFAGGGLETQYF. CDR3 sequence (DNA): TGTGCCAGCACCTTCGCTGGTGGGGGGCTCGAGACCCAGTACTTC.

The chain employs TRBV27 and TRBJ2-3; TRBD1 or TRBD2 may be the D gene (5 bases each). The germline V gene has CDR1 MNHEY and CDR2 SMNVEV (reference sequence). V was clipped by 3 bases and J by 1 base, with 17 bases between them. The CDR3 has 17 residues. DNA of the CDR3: TGTGCCAGCAGTTTTTCAGGGAGAGGGTTTCGCACAGATACGCAGTATTTT. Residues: CASSFSGRGFRTDTQYF.

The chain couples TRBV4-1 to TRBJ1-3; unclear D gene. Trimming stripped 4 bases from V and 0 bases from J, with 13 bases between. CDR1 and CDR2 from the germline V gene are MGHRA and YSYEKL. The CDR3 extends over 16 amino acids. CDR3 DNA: TGCGCCAGCAGCCTTTCTGTCGATTACTCTGGAAACACCATATATTTT. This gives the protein CASSLSVDYSGNTIYF.

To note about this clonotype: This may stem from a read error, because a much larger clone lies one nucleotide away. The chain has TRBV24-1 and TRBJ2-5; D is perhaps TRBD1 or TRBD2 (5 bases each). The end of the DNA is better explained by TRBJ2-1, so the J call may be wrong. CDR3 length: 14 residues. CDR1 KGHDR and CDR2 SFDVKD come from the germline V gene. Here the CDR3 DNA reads TGTGCCACCAGTGATCCCCGGGACCAAGAGACCCAGTTCTTC. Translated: CATSDPRDQETQFF.

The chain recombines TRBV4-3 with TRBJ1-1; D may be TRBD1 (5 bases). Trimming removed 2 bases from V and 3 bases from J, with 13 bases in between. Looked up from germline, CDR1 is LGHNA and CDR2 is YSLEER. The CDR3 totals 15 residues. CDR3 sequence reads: CASSQLTGEDTEAFF. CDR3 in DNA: TGCGCCAGCAGCCAACTGACGGGGGAGGACACTGAAGCTTTCTTT.

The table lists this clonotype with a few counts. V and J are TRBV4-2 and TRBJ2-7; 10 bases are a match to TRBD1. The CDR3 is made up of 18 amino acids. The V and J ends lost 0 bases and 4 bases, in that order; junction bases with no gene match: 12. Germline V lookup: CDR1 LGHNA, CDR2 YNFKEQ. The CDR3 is CASSQEGMGQGLLYEQYF. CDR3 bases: TGTGCCAGCAGCCAAGAGGGGATGGGACAGGGGCTACTTTACGAGCAGTACTTC.

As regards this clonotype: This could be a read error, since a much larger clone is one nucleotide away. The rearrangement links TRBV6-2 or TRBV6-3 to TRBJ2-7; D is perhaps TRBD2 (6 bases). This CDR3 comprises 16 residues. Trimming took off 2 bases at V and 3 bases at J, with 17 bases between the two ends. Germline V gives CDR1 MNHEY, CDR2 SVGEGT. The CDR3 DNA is TGTGCCAGCAGTTACAGCCAACTAGCTGCGGTCTACGAGCAGTACTTC. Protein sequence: CASSYSQLAAVYEQYF.

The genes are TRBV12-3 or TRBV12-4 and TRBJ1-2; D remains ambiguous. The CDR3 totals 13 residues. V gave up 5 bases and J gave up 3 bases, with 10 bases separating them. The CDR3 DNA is TGTGCCAGCAGTCCCCGCAAAGACTATGGCTACACCTTC. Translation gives CASSPRKDYGYTF.

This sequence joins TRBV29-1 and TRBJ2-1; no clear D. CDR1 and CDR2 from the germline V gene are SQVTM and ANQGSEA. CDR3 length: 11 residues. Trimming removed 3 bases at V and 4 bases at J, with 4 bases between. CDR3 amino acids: CSVDNYNEQFF. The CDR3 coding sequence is TGCAGCGTTGATAATTACAATGAGCAGTTCTTC.

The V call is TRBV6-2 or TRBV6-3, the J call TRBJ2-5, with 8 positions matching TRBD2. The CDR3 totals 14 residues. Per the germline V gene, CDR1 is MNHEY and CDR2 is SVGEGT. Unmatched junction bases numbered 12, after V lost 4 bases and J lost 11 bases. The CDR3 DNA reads TGTGCCAGCAGTTCGCGGGGGGACAAGAGTGAGCAGTACTTC. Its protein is CASSSRGDKSEQYF.

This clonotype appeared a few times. CDR3 sequence reads: CASSKSGGAPYNEQFF. In DNA, the CDR3 is TGTGCCAGCAGCAAAAGCGGGGGGGCTCCCTACAATGAGCAGTTCTTC. This chain joins TRBV12-3 or TRBV12-4 and TRBJ2-1, with 10 bases that match TRBD2. V lost 6 bases and J lost 2; bases outside the gene matches: 7. The length of the CDR3 is 16 residues.

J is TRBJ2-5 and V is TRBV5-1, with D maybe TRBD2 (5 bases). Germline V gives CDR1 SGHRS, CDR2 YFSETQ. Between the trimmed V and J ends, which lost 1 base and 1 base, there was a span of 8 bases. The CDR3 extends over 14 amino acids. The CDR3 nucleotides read TGCGCCAGCAGCTTGCTAAGCGGCCAAGAGACCCAGTACTTC. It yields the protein CASSLLSGQETQYF.

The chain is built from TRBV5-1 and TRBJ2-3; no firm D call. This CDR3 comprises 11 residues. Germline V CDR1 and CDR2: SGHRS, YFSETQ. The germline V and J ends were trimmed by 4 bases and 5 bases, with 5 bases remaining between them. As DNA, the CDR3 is TGCGCCAGCAGCATAGAAGATACGCAGTATTTT. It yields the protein CASSIEDTQYF.